This entry lists 23 T cell receptor beta chains sequenced from one sample in a study of CD8+CD57+ T cells in acquired aplastic anemia. Researchers used genomic DNA as the template to profile TCR beta VDJ and CDR3. One entry per CDR3 protein, called by TCRdb with MiXCR from the reads. The sample has 98,000 or so distinct CDR3 sequences; approximately 48% are singletons. The sequencing sample was made of sorted CD4+, CD8+, or CD8+CD57+ T cells (not recorded which) from PBMCs. The source is a human donor in good health, serving as a control.

On this clonotype itself: A read error may produce the germline difference seen at one junction end. The genes are TRBV10-1 and TRBJ1-1; the D gene is possibly TRBD1 (6 bases). This CDR3 has 13 residues. In germline, CDR1 is WNHNN, CDR2 SYGVQD (reference sequence). The CDR3, as DNA: TGCGCCAGCGCCCCAGGGGCGGATACTGAAGCTCTCTTT. Translating gives CASAPGADTEALF.

This chain connects TRBV4-3 to TRBJ2-7; 11 bases map to TRBD1. The trim removed 0 bases at V and 6 bases at J, leaving 4 bases unmatched. Per germline, CDR1 LGHNA and CDR2 YSLEER. There are 15 residues in the CDR3. The CDR3, as DNA: TGCGCCAGCAGCCAAGAATGGGGACAGGGGGTCGAGCAGTACTTC. Amino acid sequence: CASSQEWGQGVEQYF.

This clonotype came up many times. The chain uses TRBV20-1 and TRBJ1-3, with no clear D. Germline V CDR1 and CDR2: DFQATT, SNEGSKA (reference sequence). V was shortened by 0 bases and J by 0 bases, with 9 bases between the two germline ends. This CDR3 contains 15 residues. DNA of the CDR3: TGCAGTGCTAGAGATCTACCGAACTCTGGAAACACCATATATTTT. As protein: CSARDLPNSGNTIYF.

The chain links TRBV2 to TRBJ1-6; no reliable D call. The CDR3 spans 14 residues. Per the germline V gene, CDR1 is SNHLY and CDR2 is FYNNEI. V was pared by 2 bases and J by 9 bases, with 11 bases between. CDR3 residues: CASSESGKGSPLHF. The DNA of the CDR3 is TGTGCCAGCAGTGAATCCGGGAAGGGTTCACCCCTCCACTTT.

This clonotype was recorded a few times. The genes are TRBV19 and TRBJ1-2; the D gene is possibly TRBD1 (6 bases). Trimming took off 6 bases at V and 8 bases at J, with 13 bases between the two ends. The CDR3 has 12 residues. CDR1 is LNHDA, CDR2 SQIVND, per germline (reference sequence). In DNA form, the CDR3 reads TGTGCCAGTAGCCCAAGGGGGGGCGGCTACACCTTC. It codes for CASSPRGGGYTF.

Note on this clonotype: A clone one base away is much larger, so this may be a read error. This rearrangement joins TRBV6-5 to TRBJ2-1; 7 bases map to TRBD2. CDR3 size: 14 residues. The germline CDR1 and CDR2 sequences are MNHEY and SVGAGI. Trimming cost V 4 bases and J 9 bases; bases outside gene matches: 9. This chain's CDR3 is CASSCGGGGSEQFF. The CDR3 DNA reads TGTGCCAGCAGTTGCGGTGGCGGGGGTAGTGAGCAGTTCTTC.

This rearrangement joins TRBV2 to TRBJ2-3, with TRBD2 identical over 13 bases. CDR1 is SNHLY and CDR2 is FYNNEI in the germline V gene. J gave up 2 bases and V 4 bases, and 9 bases lay outside the gene matches. The CDR3 length is 18 residues. The CDR3 region is CASSGYTSGGGHTDTQYF. Here the CDR3 DNA reads TGTGCCAGCAGTGGATATACTAGCGGGGGGGGCCACACAGATACGCAGTATTTT. Looking up the rest from reference TRBV2 and TRBJ2-3 gives the full variable domain: EPEVTQTPSHQVTQMGQEVILRCVPISNHLYFYWYRQILGQKVEFLVSFYNNEISEKSEIFDDQFSVERPDGSNFTLKIRSTKLEDSAMYFCASSGYTSGGGHTDTQYFGPGTRLTVL.

The J gene is TRBJ2-7, the V gene TRBV7-2, with TRBD1 as a possible D gene (6 bases). CDR1 is SGHTA, CDR2 FQGNSA, per germline. The CDR3 is 15 residues long. V lost 2 bases, J lost 4 bases, and 15 bases lay in between. The CDR3 DNA reads TGTGCCAGCAGCTTACAGGGACAAGGCGTTTACGAGCAGTACTTC. It is translated as CASSLQGQGVYEQYF.

This rearrangement joins TRBV7-9 to TRBJ2-7; D gene ambiguous. The CDR3 covers 13 residues. The ends were cut back, 5 bases at V and 0 bases at J, with 8 bases in the middle. The V gene's germline CDR1 is SEHNR and CDR2 FQNEAQ (reference sequence). This CDR3 reads CASSMDHSYEQYF. Written as DNA, the CDR3 is TGTGCCAGCAGCATGGACCACTCCTACGAGCAGTACTTC.

V gene TRBV15 combines with J gene TRBJ2-7; unclear D gene. Germline V gene data show CDR1 as LNHNV and CDR2 as YYDKDF (reference sequence). With 3 bases removed from V and 2 bases from J, the gap between germline ends came to 11 bases. This CDR3 region has 14 residues. CDR3 protein: CATSSDAFTYEQYF. In nucleotides, the CDR3 is TGTGCCACCAGCAGCGACGCTTTCACCTACGAGCAGTACTTC.

Details on this clonotype: Relative to the germline gene, one junction end is altered; a read error may explain this. The J gene is TRBJ1-2, the V gene TRBV2, with D possibly TRBD1 on 5 matching bases. Germline CDR1 SNHLY, CDR2 FYNNEI. CDR3 size: 14 residues. The CDR3 DNA sequence: TGCGCCAGCAGTGAACGGGGCGGTGGGGGTGGCTACACCTTC. Amino acids: CASSERGGGGGYTF.

V gene TRBV2 combines with J gene TRBJ2-6, with a weak D call TRBD1 (5 bases). Germline loops: CDR1 SNHLY, CDR2 FYNNEI. The CDR3 sequence is 13 residues long. Between the trimmed V and J ends, which lost 11 bases and 4 bases, there was a span of 12 bases. The CDR3 sequence is CAGQGSGANVLTF. The CDR3 nucleotides read TGTGCCGGACAAGGGTCCGGGGCCAACGTCCTGACTTTC.

V gene TRBV19 combines with J gene TRBJ1-5; 10 bases match TRBD1. CDR1 and CDR2 (germline): LNHDA, SQIVND (reference sequence). The trim removed 5 bases at V and 6 bases at J, leaving 4 bases unmatched. This CDR3 has 14 residues. DNA of the CDR3: TGTGCCAGTAGTGCGGGACAGGGGTTTCAGCCCCAGCATTTT. Its protein product is CASSAGQGFQPQHF.

The chain is built from TRBV9 and TRBJ1-1; 8 bases map to TRBD1. Trimming removed 0 bases from V and 5 bases from J; junction bases left unmatched: 6. Looked up from germline, CDR1 is SGDLS and CDR2 is YYNGEE. CDR3 length equals 15 residues. CDR3 DNA: TGTGCCAGCAGCGTAGCCGCAGGGGGCGGGACTGAAGCTTTCTTT. Encoded protein: CASSVAAGGGTEAFF.

The chain uses TRBV15 and TRBJ1-5, with a tentative D call TRBD1 (5 bases). Trimming took off 0 bases at V and 7 bases at J, with 10 bases between the two ends. The CDR3 is 14 residues long. Per germline, CDR1 LNHNV and CDR2 YYDKDF (reference sequence). The CDR3 protein is CATSRDMGVQPQHF. The CDR3 region has the DNA TGTGCCACCAGCAGAGATATGGGGGTGCAGCCCCAGCATTTT.

The rearrangement uses TRBV29-1 and TRBJ1-5, with TRBD1 identical over 7 bases. The CDR3 runs to 13 residues. Trimming took 8 bases from V and 6 from J; bases not matched to a gene: 10. The V gene's germline CDR1 is SQVTM and CDR2 ANQGSEA. As DNA, the CDR3 is TGCAGCATCAGGACAGGATCGGGTCAGCCCCAGCATTTT. This sequence encodes CSIRTGSGQPQHF.

In this sample, this clonotype turned up many times. This chain uses TRBV20-1 with TRBJ1-3; D gene unclear. This CDR3 is 16 amino acids long. The V and J ends lost 2 bases and 4 bases respectively, with 18 bases between them. Germline V gives CDR1 DFQATT, CDR2 SNEGSKA (reference sequence). The CDR3 spells CSARQQSPLSGNTIYF. CDR3 sequence (DNA): TGCAGTGCTAGACAGCAATCACCGCTCTCGGGAAACACCATATATTTT.

This CDR3 reads CASSGGGRVGTDTQYF. The CDR3 bases are TGTGCCAGCAGTGGGGGGGGCAGGGTGGGCACAGATACGCAGTATTTT. The chain carries TRBV25-1 and TRBJ2-3; TRBD2 might be the D (7 bases). Trimming stripped 4 bases from V and 1 base from J, with 15 bases between. Germline assignment: CDR1 MGHDK and CDR2 SYGVNS. This CDR3 contains 16 residues.

Note on this clonotype: The missing conserved phenylalanine or tryptophan at the end of this CDR3 makes a read error likely. Because the CDR3's place on the DNA is in doubt, the DNA is left out and the CDR3 is given as listed by TCRdb. The chain links TRBV7-4 to TRBJ2-5. The CDR3 is 8 residues long, counting both termini. The V gene's germline CDR1 is SGHVT and CDR2 SQSDAQ. This chain's CDR3 is CASSLESN.

The chain combines TRBV6-1 with TRBJ2-1; D is unresolved. Trimming stripped 1 base from V and 10 bases from J, with 5 bases between. The CDR3 has 11 residues. Per germline, CDR1 MNHNS and CDR2 SASEGT. The CDR3 DNA reads TGTGCCAGCAGTGAAGGGGTAGAGCAGTTCTTC. The encoded protein is CASSEGVEQFF.

This clonotype has more than one count but fewer than ten. V usage is TRBV29-1 and J usage is TRBJ1-4; D remains ambiguous. Germline CDR1 is SQVTM and CDR2 is ANQGSEA. With 4 bases removed from V and 8 bases from J, the gap between germline ends came to 14 bases. There are 13 residues in the CDR3. The CDR3 nucleotides read TGCAGCGTTGGGACTGCTTTAGGGGAAAAACTGTTTTTT. Its translation is CSVGTALGEKLFF.

This chain uses TRBV19 with TRBJ1-5; no firm D call. Germline CDR1 reads LNHDA; CDR2 reads SQIVND (reference sequence). The ends were cut back, 7 bases at V and 1 base at J, with 11 bases in the middle. The CDR3 consists of 14 residues. CDR3 loop: CASKADMSNQPQHF. The CDR3 nucleotides are TGTGCCAGTAAAGCAGACATGAGCAATCAGCCCCAGCATTTT.

This clonotype was detected many times. This chain joins TRBV12-3 or TRBV12-4 and TRBJ2-7, with D perhaps matching TRBD1 (5 bases). This CDR3 is 12 amino acids long. Trimming cost V 2 bases and J 6 bases, with 8 bases left between them. The CDR3 nucleotides read TGTGCCAGCAGTTTAATCAGGGCCGAGCAGTACTTC. It codes for CASSLIRAEQYF.